A single sample is the source of the 11 T cell receptor beta chains below, sequenced in a study of OX40 agonist ivuxolimab in advanced cancers. Assay used: immunoSEQ multiplex PCR; TCRdb lists only in-frame clones, some missing. The sample contains over 40,000 clones, around 80% of which appear only once. Sequences were derived from CD4+ or CD8+ T cells sorted from blood, sampled in a trial of the OX40 agonist ivuxolimab. These receptors all stem from an adult with an advanced solid tumor such as melanoma, head and neck, liver or kidney cancer.

The rearrangement links TRBV5-5 to TRBJ1-5; D gene ambiguous. Germline V gene data show CDR1 as SGHKS and CDR2 as YYEKEE (reference sequence). CDR3 size: 14 residues. Trimming cost V 1 base and J 3 bases, with 8 bases left between them. CDR3 coding DNA: TGTGCCAGCAGCTTGCTCGGCACCAATCAGCCCCAGCATTTT. This gives the protein CASSLLGTNQPQHF. The whole variable domain, filled in from reference TRBV5-5 and TRBJ1-5, reads DAGVTQSPTHLIKTRGQQVTLRCSPISGHKSVSWYQQVLGQGPQFIFQYYEKEERGRGNFPDRFSARQFPNYSSELNVNALLLGDSALYLCASSLLGTNQPQHFGDGTRLSIL.

The V gene is TRBV7-9, the J gene TRBJ2-5; possible D gene TRBD2, 7 bases. The CDR3 totals 15 residues. Germline V CDR1 and CDR2: SEHNR, FQNEAQ (reference sequence). V was trimmed by 5 bases and J by 2 bases, leaving 15 bases between them. The CDR3 nucleotides read TGTGCCAGCAGCGCCCCGGAGGGGGGGCAAGAGACCCAGTACTTC. Translating it yields CASSAPEGGQETQYF. The full variable domain, completed using reference TRBV7-9 and TRBJ2-5, is DTGVSQNPRHKITKRGQNVTFRCDPISEHNRLYWYRQTLGQGPEFLTYFQNEAQLEKSRLLSDRFSAERPKGSFSTLEIQRTEQGDSAMYLCASSAPEGGQETQYFGPGTRLLVL.

This clone came up once. CDR3 sequence (DNA): TGTGCCAGCAGTCCCAGCGGGGGGGGGAGGGAGCAGTACTTC. Protein product: CASSPSGGGREQYF. The chain combines TRBV6-1 with TRBJ2-7, with 10 bases that match TRBD2. Germline V gives CDR1 MNHNS, CDR2 SASEGT. The CDR3 extends over 14 amino acids. Trimming took 5 bases from V and 7 from J; bases not matched to a gene: 8.

The V call is TRBV11-2, the J call TRBJ2-7; TRBD2 matches 7 bases. The CDR3 runs to 16 residues. Unmatched junction bases numbered 12, after V lost 4 bases and J lost 3 bases. Germline V gene data show CDR1 as SGHAT and CDR2 as FQNNGV. The DNA of the CDR3 is TGTGCCAGCAGCTCCGTTAGCGGGCCTGCCTTCTACGAGCAGTACTTC. This encodes CASSSVSGPAFYEQYF.

V is TRBV27 and J is TRBJ2-7; D unresolved. Trimming took 2 bases from V and 0 from J, leaving 11 bases between them. Germline CDR1 MNHEY, CDR2 SMNVEV (reference sequence). This CDR3 has 15 amino acids. CDR3: CASSLSSGNSYEQYF. CDR3 nucleotides: TGTGCCAGCAGTTTAAGTTCCGGAAACTCCTACGAGCAGTACTTC.

J is TRBJ2-3 and V is TRBV10-1; 9 nucleotides agree with TRBD2. Germline trimming cut 0 bases from V and 5 bases from J; bases unmatched to any gene: 0. Germline lookup yields CDR1 WNHNN and CDR2 SYGVQD (reference sequence). The CDR3 length is 14 residues. The CDR3 nucleotides are TGCGCCAGCAGTGAGTCTAGCGGGAGAGATACGCAGTATTTT. Residues: CASSESSGRDTQYF.

The chain uses TRBV6-6 and TRBJ2-1, with D possibly matching TRBD1 (5 bases). The V end was cut by 8 bases, the J end by 5 bases, with 16 bases between. The CDR3 loop spans 14 amino acids. The germline V gene encodes CDR1 MNHNY and CDR2 SVGAGI (reference sequence). The CDR3 protein is CASDLGRAHNEQFF. Here the CDR3 DNA reads TGTGCCAGCGACTTGGGCAGGGCCCACAATGAGCAGTTCTTC.

Only a few counts were recorded for this clone. The CDR3 region is CASSTGKSRTEAFF. CDR3 sequence (DNA): TGTGCCAGCAGCACAGGGAAGTCAAGGACTGAAGCTTTCTTT. V and J are TRBV13 and TRBJ1-1, with D possibly being TRBD1 (6 bases). The V and J ends lost 5 bases and 5 bases respectively, with 15 bases between them. CDR1 and CDR2 (germline): PRHDT, FYEKMQ (reference sequence). This CDR3 is built from 14 residues.

The chain carries TRBV5-1 and TRBJ2-5; 7 bases match TRBD1. V was clipped by 3 bases and J by 4 bases; unmatched bases: 9. The CDR3 sequence is 15 residues long. Germline CDR1 is SGHRS and CDR2 is YFSETQ. CDR3 DNA sequence: TGCGCCAGCAGCTCCCCACAGGGGATAGGAGAGACCCAGTACTTC. This translates into CASSSPQGIGETQYF. The full variable domain, with the rest looked up from reference TRBV5-1 and TRBJ2-5, is KAGVTQTPRYLIKTRGQQVTLSCSPISGHRSVSWYQQTPGQGLQFLFEYFSETQRNKGNFPGRFSGRQFSNSRSEMNVSTLELGDSALYLCASSSPQGIGETQYFGPGTRLLVL.

The J gene is TRBJ1-4, the V gene TRBV19; D call uncertain. Trimming shortened V by 6 bases and J by 6 bases, and 8 bases separated the two germline ends. Germline assignment: CDR1 LNHDA and CDR2 SQIVND (reference sequence). The CDR3 is made up of 12 amino acids. CDR3 nucleotides: TGTGCCAGTAGAGACTACTATGAAAAACTGTTTTTT. Amino acid sequence: CASRDYYEKLFF.

V and J are TRBV5-1 and TRBJ2-7; TRBD1 matches at 11 bases. The CDR3 is made up of 16 amino acids. V shed 4 bases, J shed 0 bases, and the junction held 6 bases outside the gene matches. Germline CDR1 SGHRS, CDR2 YFSETQ. CDR3 sequence: CASSISGTGGSYEQYF. The CDR3, as DNA: TGCGCCAGCAGCATATCCGGGACAGGGGGCTCCTACGAGCAGTACTTC.